A single sample gave rise to the 2 T cell receptor beta chains below, sequenced in a study of cytotoxic CD8 clonotypes in ibrutinib-treated CLL. Produced via immunoSEQ multiplex PCR; TCRdb's table is partial and in-frame only. This table has nearly 85,000 clones, around 79% appearing once. The starting material was PBMCs, obtained after 12 months of ibrutinib treatment. These receptors came from a human donor with chronic lymphocytic leukemia.

For this clone: Within the sample, other DNA sequences also encode this same CDR3. V is TRBV2 and J is TRBJ2-7; D not resolved. There are 11 residues in the CDR3. Trimming left V 3 bases short and J 4 bases short, with 4 bases between. Germline CDR1 is SNHLY and CDR2 is FYNNEI. CDR3 residues: CASSERYEQYF. In nucleotides, the CDR3 is TGTGCCAGCAGTGAGAGGTACGAGCAGTACTTC.

Only a few counts were recorded for this clone. This same CDR3 is encoded by further DNA sequences in the sample. The chain recombines TRBV5-1 with TRBJ2-7, with D tentatively TRBD2 (5 bases). Trimming took 1 base from V and 4 from J, leaving 6 bases between them. Germline CDR1 and CDR2: SGHRS and YFSETQ. This CDR3 comprises 12 residues. The CDR3, as DNA: TGCGCCAGCAGCTTGTCGGGGTACGAGCAGTACTTC. This codes for CASSLSGYEQYF.